Presented here are 10 T cell receptor delta chains from one specimen sequenced in a study of γδ T cells in repeated Plasmodium falciparum infection. Gammadelta T cells were flow-sorted from PBMC into Vgamma9/Vdelta2+ and Vdelta2-negative populations for bulk analysis. TCRdb applied CATT to the multiplex PCR reads for clone calling. The table includes 70,000 to 95,000 delta-chain clones, under 1.5% detected once. The sample comprised gamma-delta T cells from blood. The receptors stem from a pool of human donors (malaria-infected and uninfected, not separated).

Points on this clone: With a far larger clone one base away, a read error is the likely cause. Other DNA sequences in this sample translate to the same CDR3. The V gene is given as TRDV1, and no J gene call is available; whether TRDD3, the table's D call, matches the DNA was not checked. Germline CDR1 is TSWWSYY and CDR2 is QGS. This CDR3 comprises 19 residues. The CDR3 DNA reads TGTGCCTGTTCCTACGTAGGGTATAGGGGATACGGCACCACAGCACAGCTCTTCTTT. Its translation is CACSYVGYRGYGTTAQLFF.

As concerns this clone: This likely traces to a read error, being one base from a far larger clone. Within the sample, other DNA sequences also encode this same CDR3. The chain combines TRDV2 with TRDJ1, with 8 bases matching TRDD3. This CDR3 region has 15 residues. The germline gives CDR1 GEAIGNYY, CDR2 EKD. The CDR3 protein is CACDILGEEADKLIF. CDR3 nucleotide sequence: TGTGCCTGTGACATCCTGGGGGAGGAAGCCGACAAACTCATCTTT.

This clone showed up many times. This chain connects TRDV3 to TRDJ1; 7 nucleotides align to TRDD3. Germline loops: CDR1 TVYSNPD, CDR2 GDNSRS (reference sequence). The CDR3 runs to 17 residues. V lost 2 bases to trimming and J lost 0 bases; unmatched junction nucleotides: 15. The CDR3 DNA sequence: TGTGCCTTTTCTGGGGGTTCCACTACTAAGTACACCGATAAACTCATCTTT. Its translation: CAFSGGSTTKYTDKLIF.

Turning to this clone: A much larger clone sits a single nucleotide away, making a read error possible. The chain carries TRDV1 and TRDJ1; TRDD3 might be the D (6 bases). The CDR3 runs 19 residues. V was clipped by 4 bases and J by 0 bases, with 24 bases between them. Germline values: CDR1 TSWWSYY, CDR2 QGS. CDR3: CALGGLRREGDTYTDKLIF. In DNA form, the CDR3 reads TGTGCTCTTGGGGGGCTACGTAGGGAGGGGGACACCTACACCGATAAACTCATCTTT.

On this clone itself: The protein TCRdb gives is from a much larger clone and does not agree with this DNA's translation at residue 12, likely a read error; the protein shown here comes from the DNA. The rearrangement links TRDV2 to TRDJ1, with 8 bases lining up with TRDD3. Assignment of the J gene here rests on matching the DNA to germline, because TCRdb gives none. This CDR3 spans 17 amino acids. The germline V gene has CDR1 GEAIGNYY and CDR2 EKD. J was trimmed by 6 bases and V by 4 bases; bases with no gene match: 18. CDR3 sequence: CACDVLGEGDRTNKLIF. CDR3 coding DNA: TGTGCCTGTGATGTCCTGGGGGAAGGAGATCGAACGAATAAACTCATCTTT.

Ten or more counts support this clone. This CDR3 is also generated by other DNA sequences in the sample. V gene TRDV1 combines with J gene TRDJ2; 9 nucleotides line up with TRDD3. The CDR3 sequence is 16 residues long. With V trimmed by 0 bases and J by 2 bases, 1 base remained unmatched. CDR1 is TSWWSYY, CDR2 QGS, per germline. The CDR3 DNA sequence: TGTGCTCTTGGGGAACTCGGGGGATACTTGACAGCACAACTCTTCTTT. Translating it yields CALGELGGYLTAQLFF.

Concerning this clone: This DNA translates differently at residue 14 from the TCRdb protein, which is that of a much larger clone; a read error is likely, and the protein shown is the DNA's own translation. The J gene is TRDJ1, the V gene TRDV1; D unclear. Trimming removed 0 bases at V and 5 bases at J, with 25 bases between. CDR3 length equals 19 residues. CDR1 and CDR2 (germline): TSWWSYY, QGS. The CDR3 reads CALGELGFLRTPGTDKLIF. Written as DNA, the CDR3 is TGTGCTCTTGGGGAACTAGGCTTTCTACGAACCCCTGGTACGGATAAACTCATCTTT.

A note on this clone: For this DNA, TCRdb reports the protein of a much larger clone, which diverges at residue 6, most likely from a read error; the protein presented here is translated directly from the DNA. V gene TRDV1 combines with J gene TRDJ1; 12 nucleotides align to TRDD3. V shed 5 bases and J 0 bases; nucleotides not matched to a gene: 13. From germline, CDR1 is TSWWSYY and CDR2 QGS. This CDR3 region has 19 residues. The DNA of the CDR3 is TGTGCTCTTGGGAACTTACTGGGGGATACAGAGGGGTACACCGATAAACTCATCTTT. It specifies CALGNLLGDTEGYTDKLIF.

This clone was seen at least ten times. As DNA, the CDR3 is TGTGCCTGTGACACCGTAGGGGGTCTTACCGATAAACTCATCTTT. Translated: CACDTVGGLTDKLIF. The chain joins TRDV2 to TRDJ1; possibly TRDD3 for D (5 bases). The germline V and J ends were trimmed by 0 bases and 2 bases, with 12 bases remaining between them. The CDR3 length is 15 residues. In germline, CDR1 is GEAIGNYY, CDR2 EKD.

About this clone itself: This DNA's translation and the protein TCRdb lists, from a much larger clone, do not match at residue 13, likely due to a read error; the protein shown is translated from the DNA. The gene calls are TRDV2 and TRDJ1, with D possibly being TRDD3 (5 bases). The J gene comes from matching the DNA to germline here; TCRdb lacks it. Germline V gene lookup returns CDR1 GEAIGNYY and CDR2 EKD. The CDR3 has 14 residues. V shed 1 base and J shed 9 bases, with 17 bases lying between them. The CDR3 DNA is TGTGCCTGTGACACGGGGACTTTGACAGCACAACTCATCTTT. Translated, it gives CACDTGTLTAQLIF.